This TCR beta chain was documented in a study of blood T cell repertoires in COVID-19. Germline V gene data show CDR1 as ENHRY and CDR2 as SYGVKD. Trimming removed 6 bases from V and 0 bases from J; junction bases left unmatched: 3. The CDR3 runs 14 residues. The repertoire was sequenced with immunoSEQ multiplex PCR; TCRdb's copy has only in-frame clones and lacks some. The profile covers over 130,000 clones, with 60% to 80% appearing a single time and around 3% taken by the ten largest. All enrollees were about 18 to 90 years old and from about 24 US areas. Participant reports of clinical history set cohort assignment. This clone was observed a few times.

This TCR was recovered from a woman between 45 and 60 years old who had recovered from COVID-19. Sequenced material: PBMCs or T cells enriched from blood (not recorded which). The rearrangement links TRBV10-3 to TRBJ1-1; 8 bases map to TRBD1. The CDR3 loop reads CAIRTGVLNTEAFF. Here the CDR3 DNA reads TGTGCCATCAGGACAGGGGTATTGAACACTGAAGCTTTCTTT.